The 16 T cell receptor beta chains listed next were all sequenced from one sample in a study of siplizumab effects on memory and regulatory T cells (dated by TCRdb to about 2019). The library was built by means of the immunoSEQ multiplex PCR assay. This is the immuneACCESS table as TCRdb keeps it, with only in-frame sequences that have V and J called. A part of the clones is gone; compared with another copy, unresolved V genes explain less than half, and the rest is unexplained. The sample table records about 63,000 clones; 83% of these occur just once. The top ten hold around 3.8% of the sample. The specimen was memory CD4+ T cells sorted from blood. Reading the label with the study, this specimen's cell subset or site is: unstimulated CD4+ memory T cells. The receptors stem from a human donor in good health.

J is TRBJ2-1 and V is TRBV7-9, with D perhaps being TRBD1 or TRBD2 (6 bases each). The CDR3 is 15 amino acids. Germline loops: CDR1 SEHNR, CDR2 FQNEAQ (reference sequence). V lost 6 bases to trimming and J lost 0 bases, with 12 bases between them. DNA for the CDR3: TGTGCCAGCAGTCTAGAGGGGGGCTCCTACAATGAGCAGTTCTTC. Protein sequence: CASSLEGGSYNEQFF.

V is TRBV29-1 and J is TRBJ2-2; D might be TRBD1 (5 bases). Trimming shortened V by 8 bases and J by 5 bases, and 15 bases separated the two germline ends. CDR1 and CDR2 from the germline V gene are SQVTM and ANQGSEA. This CDR3 contains 13 residues. The CDR3 DNA is TGCAGCTCCACCACCTCAGGGACCGGGGAGCTGTTTTTT. It is translated as CSSTTSGTGELFF.

V is TRBV6-6 and J is TRBJ1-1; 8 bases are a match to TRBD1. J was trimmed by 1 base and V by 6 bases; bases with no gene match: 4. Germline values: CDR1 MNHNY, CDR2 SVGAGI (reference sequence). The CDR3 spans 14 residues. In DNA, the CDR3 is TGTGCCAGCAGCCCTGGACAGGGGAACACTGAAGCTTTCTTT. Protein sequence: CASSPGQGNTEAFF.

This sequence joins TRBV5-1 and TRBJ1-2; TRBD1 agrees at 8 bases. The CDR3 totals 14 residues. With V trimmed by 4 bases and J by 1 base, 3 bases remained unmatched. CDR1 and CDR2 from the germline V gene are SGHRS and YFSETQ. The CDR3: CASSPGQDNYGYTF. As DNA, the CDR3 is TGCGCCAGCAGCCCGGGACAGGATAACTATGGCTACACCTTC. Complete variable domain (other parts from reference TRBV5-1 and TRBJ1-2): KAGVTQTPRYLIKTRGQQVTLSCSPISGHRSVSWYQQTPGQGLQFLFEYFSETQRNKGNFPGRFSGRQFSNSRSEMNVSTLELGDSALYLCASSPGQDNYGYTFGSGTRLTVV.

The chain carries TRBV5-1 and TRBJ2-7; tentatively, D is TRBD1 (5 bases). The length of the CDR3 is 15 residues. CDR1 and CDR2 (germline): SGHRS, YFSETQ. The ends were cut back, 0 bases at V and 4 bases at J, with 14 bases in the middle. The CDR3 is CASSLGGTSLYEQYF. The CDR3 DNA sequence: TGCGCCAGCAGCTTGGGGGGCACGTCCCTATACGAGCAGTACTTC.

CDR3 loop: CASSRGQTQETQYF. Here the CDR3 DNA reads TGTGCCAGCAGTCGGGGACAGACTCAAGAGACCCAGTACTTC. The J gene is TRBJ2-5, the V gene TRBV6-1, with TRBD1 identical over 7 bases. Germline values: CDR1 MNHNS, CDR2 SASEGT. V trimming: 5 bases; J trimming: 2 bases; junction bases outside the gene matches: 5. The CDR3 is made up of 14 amino acids.

This chain links TRBV12-5 with TRBJ2-1; 10 nucleotides line up with TRBD2. V lost 1 base, J lost 7 bases, and 4 bases stayed unmatched. The CDR3 covers 15 residues. Germline V lookup: CDR1 LGHNT, CDR2 FRNRAP. CDR3: CASGLGSSGSNEQFF. CDR3 DNA: TGTGCTAGTGGTTTGGGGTCTAGCGGGAGTAATGAGCAGTTCTTC.

V is TRBV6-5 and J is TRBJ1-2, with D possibly TRBD1 on 5 matching bases. Germline-derived CDR1 and CDR2 are MNHEY and SVGAGI. CDR3 size: 12 residues. V was cut by 6 bases and J by 5 bases, with 10 bases left in between. The CDR3 coding sequence is TGTGCCAGCAGCTTCACAGGATATGGCTACACCTTC. It is translated as CASSFTGYGYTF.

This chain joins TRBV5-4 and TRBJ1-2; 8 bases line up with TRBD1. Germline V CDR1 and CDR2: SGHNT, YYREEE (reference sequence). J gave up 6 bases and V 3 bases, and 4 bases lay outside the gene matches. The CDR3 sequence is 13 residues long. As DNA, the CDR3 is TGTGCCAGCAGCTGGGGACAGGCTAATGGCTACACCTTC. Protein product: CASSWGQANGYTF.

The chain recombines TRBV11-2 with TRBJ2-7; D ambiguous. Deletions cut 4 bases from V and 1 base from J, with 11 bases between. Germline V gene lookup returns CDR1 SGHAT and CDR2 FQNNGV. The CDR3 is 14 residues long. As DNA, the CDR3 is TGTGCCAGCAGCTCCCTGCGGTATTCCTACGAGCAGTACTTC. It codes for CASSSLRYSYEQYF. The full variable domain, in which reference TRBV11-2 and TRBJ2-7 provide the parts outside the CDR3, is EAGVAQSPRYKIIEKRQSVAFWCNPISGHATLYWYQQILGQGPKLLIQFQNNGVVDDSQLPKDRFSAERLKGVDSTLKIQPAKLEDSAVYLCASSSLRYSYEQYFGPGTRLTVT.

This chain links TRBV19 with TRBJ2-7; 7 bases line up with TRBD1. The germline V gene has CDR1 LNHDA and CDR2 SQIVND (reference sequence). V lost 8 bases, J lost 0 bases, and 4 bases stayed unmatched. The CDR3 spans 13 residues. CDR3 DNA sequence: TGTGCCAGTGGACAGGATCACTCCTACGAGCAGTACTTC. Translating gives CASGQDHSYEQYF.

The gene calls are TRBV6-6 and TRBJ1-1, with D maybe TRBD1 (5 bases). The CDR3 runs 11 residues. V gave up 7 bases and J gave up 11 bases, with 14 bases separating them. Per the germline V gene, CDR1 is MNHNY and CDR2 is SVGAGI (reference sequence). CDR3 protein: CASMEGRVAFF. CDR3 sequence (DNA): TGTGCCAGCATGGAGGGCAGGGTTGCTTTCTTT.

This clone has a single count. The chain employs TRBV11-3 and TRBJ2-3; 8 bases agree with TRBD2. The V segment lost 2 bases and the J segment 6 bases; nucleotides outside the gene matches: 10. The germline gives CDR1 SGHNT, CDR2 YENEEA. CDR3 length equals 16 residues. The CDR3 region is CASSLRSGSSRDTQYF. The CDR3 bases are TGTGCCAGCAGCTTACGGAGCGGGAGTTCGCGGGATACGCAGTATTTT.

The rearrangement joins TRBV5-1 to TRBJ1-3; the D is unclear. The V gene lost 0 bases and the J gene lost 0 bases, with 13 bases spanning the gap. CDR3 length equals 17 residues. Germline V gene data show CDR1 as SGHRS and CDR2 as YFSETQ. The CDR3 nucleotides are TGCGCCAGCAGCTTGGGTGCAGGCCGAAGCTCTGGAAACACCATATATTTT. Its translation is CASSLGAGRSSGNTIYF.

This clone appeared a few times. V gene TRBV6-6 combines with J gene TRBJ1-6; D is undetermined. The CDR3 covers 13 residues. Trimming removed 4 bases from V and 10 bases from J, with 11 bases in between. In germline, CDR1 is MNHNY, CDR2 SVGAGI (reference sequence). The CDR3 reads CASSSPAESPLHF. DNA of the CDR3: TGTGCCAGCAGTTCCCCGGCGGAATCACCCCTCCACTTT.

The chain uses TRBV5-4 and TRBJ2-3; TRBD2 might be the D (6 bases). Between the trimmed V and J ends, which lost 4 bases and 2 bases, there was a span of 14 bases. The CDR3 has 15 amino acids. CDR1 and CDR2 (germline): SGHNT, YYREEE (reference sequence). The CDR3 protein is CASSRGTSLTDTQYF. For the CDR3, the DNA is TGTGCCAGCAGCCGGGGGACTTCCCTCACAGATACGCAGTATTTT.